Below, one T cell receptor beta chain is given with its context. This CDR3 comprises 14 residues. V lost 4 bases to trimming and J lost 1 base, with 9 bases between them. Germline assignment: CDR1 SGHNT and CDR2 YYREEE (reference sequence). The assay used was immunoSEQ (version v3.0), run at survey level. The repertoire was sequenced with immunoSEQ multiplex PCR; TCRdb's copy has only in-frame clones and lacks some. Seen here are some 29,000 clones, approximately 90% observed once, and the top ten hold about 8.3%. The data derive from a study of long-term antiretroviral therapy in people with HIV. J is TRBJ1-3 and V is TRBV5-4; D might be TRBD1 (6 bases). Sequences were derived from unsorted PBMCs, sampled 3.2 years before starting antiretroviral therapy. The sequence was collected from a man aged 45-60 years with HIV. DNA of the CDR3: TGTGCCAGCAGCCGGGACATATCTGGAAACACCATATATTTT. Translating gives CASSRDISGNTIYF.